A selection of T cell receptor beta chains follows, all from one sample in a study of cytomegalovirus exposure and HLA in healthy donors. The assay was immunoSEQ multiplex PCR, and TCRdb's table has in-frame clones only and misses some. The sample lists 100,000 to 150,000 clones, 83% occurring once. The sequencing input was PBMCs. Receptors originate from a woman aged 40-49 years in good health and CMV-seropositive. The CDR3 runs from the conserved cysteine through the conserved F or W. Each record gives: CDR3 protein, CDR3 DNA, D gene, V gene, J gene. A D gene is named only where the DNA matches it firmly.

CDR3: CATSGGLAGDHEQYF
DNA: TGTGCCACCAGCGGAGGACTAGCGGGAGACCACGAGCAGTACTTC
D: TRBD2
V: TRBV15
J: TRBJ2-7

CDR3: CASSSDRVGQPQHF
DNA: TGTGCCAGCAGCTCGGACAGGGTGGGCCAGCCCCAGCATTTT
D: TRBD1
V: TRBV7-9
J: TRBJ1-5

CDR3: CASSYFQGNSHEQYF
DNA: TGTGCCAGCAGTTACTTCCAGGGGAATTCCCACGAGCAGTACTTC
D: NA
V: TRBV6-6
J: TRBJ2-7

CDR3: CSSSYSGAEGKYF
DNA: TGTTCCAGCAGCTATAGCGGGGCCGAAGGGAAGTACTTC
D: TRBD2
V: TRBV7-9
J: TRBJ2-7

CDR3: CSAGQTYEQYF
DNA: TGCAGTGCTGGACAGACCTACGAGCAGTACTTC
D: NA
V: TRBV20-1
J: TRBJ2-7

CDR3: CASSQDRSSYEQYF
DNA: TGTGCCAGCAGCCAAGACAGGAGCTCCTACGAGCAGTACTTC
D: NA
V: TRBV7-9
J: TRBJ2-7

CDR3: CASSSSRQVGTEAFF
DNA: TGTGCCAGCTCGTCTTCTAGACAGGTGGGGACTGAAGCTTTCTTT
D: NA
V: TRBV18
J: TRBJ1-1

CDR3: CASSWGQNSYEQYF
DNA: TGTGCCAGCAGCTGGGGACAGAACTCCTACGAGCAGTACTTC
D: TRBD1
V: TRBV5-6
J: TRBJ2-7

CDR3: CASTMGGYEQYF
DNA: TGTGCCAGCACCATGGGGGGCTACGAGCAGTACTTC
D: NA
V: TRBV6-1
J: TRBJ2-7

CDR3: CASRSQGPSYEQYF
DNA: TGTGCCAGCAGATCACAGGGGCCCTCCTACGAGCAGTACTTC
D: TRBD1
V: TRBV27
J: TRBJ2-7

CDR3: CASSFSRGAGVGKNIQYF
DNA: TGTGCCAGCAGTTTCTCGCGTGGAGCGGGAGTGGGCAAAAACATTCAGTACTTC
D: TRBD2
V: TRBV7-2
J: TRBJ2-4

CDR3: CASRTGGGRIDEKLFF
DNA: TGCGCCAGCAGAACAGGGGGCGGGAGAATTGATGAAAAACTGTTTTTT
D: TRBD1
V: TRBV5-1
J: TRBJ1-4

CDR3: CASSNRLDRTTDTQYF
DNA: TGTGCCAGCAGCAACCGACTAGACCGCACCACAGATACGCAGTATTTT
D: NA
V: TRBV7-6
J: TRBJ2-3

CDR3: CASRVAGGPVRSSYEQYF
DNA: TGTGCCAGCAGAGTAGCGGGAGGGCCGGTTCGAAGTTCCTACGAGCAGTACTTC
D: TRBD2
V: TRBV6-4
J: TRBJ2-7